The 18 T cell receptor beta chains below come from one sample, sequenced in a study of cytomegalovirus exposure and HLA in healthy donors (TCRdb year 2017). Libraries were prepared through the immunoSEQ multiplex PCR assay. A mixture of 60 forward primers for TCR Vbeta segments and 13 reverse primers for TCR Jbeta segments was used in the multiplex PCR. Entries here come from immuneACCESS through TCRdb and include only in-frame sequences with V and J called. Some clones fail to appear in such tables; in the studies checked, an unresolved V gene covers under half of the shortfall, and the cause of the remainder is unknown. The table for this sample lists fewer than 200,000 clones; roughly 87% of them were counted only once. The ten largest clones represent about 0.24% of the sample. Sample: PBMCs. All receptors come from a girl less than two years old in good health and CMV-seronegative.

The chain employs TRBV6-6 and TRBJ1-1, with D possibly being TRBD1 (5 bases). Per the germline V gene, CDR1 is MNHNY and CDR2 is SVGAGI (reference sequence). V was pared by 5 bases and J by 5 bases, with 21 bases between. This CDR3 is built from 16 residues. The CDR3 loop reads CASSRDRNGGRTEAFF. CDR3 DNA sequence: TGTGCCAGCAGTCGTGACCGAAACGGGGGTCGAACTGAAGCTTTCTTT.

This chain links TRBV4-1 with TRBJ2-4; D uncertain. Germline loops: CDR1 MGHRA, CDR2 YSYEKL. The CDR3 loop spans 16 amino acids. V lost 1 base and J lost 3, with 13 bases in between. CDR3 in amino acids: CASSQVLRLDKNIQYF. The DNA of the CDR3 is TGCGCCAGCAGCCAAGTATTGAGACTCGACAAAAACATTCAGTACTTC.

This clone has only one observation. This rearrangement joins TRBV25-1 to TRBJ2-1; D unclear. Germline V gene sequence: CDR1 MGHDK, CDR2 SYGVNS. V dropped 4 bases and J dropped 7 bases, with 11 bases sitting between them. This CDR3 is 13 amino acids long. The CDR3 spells CASSGSEWNEQFF. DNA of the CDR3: TGTGCCAGCAGTGGCAGCGAGTGGAATGAGCAGTTCTTC. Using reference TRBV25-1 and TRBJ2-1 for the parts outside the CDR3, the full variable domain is EADIYQTPRYLVIGTGKKITLECSQTMGHDKMYWYQQDPGMELHLIHYSYGVNSTEKGDLSSESTVSRIRTEHFPLTLESARPSHTSQYLCASSGSEWNEQFFGPGTRLTVL.

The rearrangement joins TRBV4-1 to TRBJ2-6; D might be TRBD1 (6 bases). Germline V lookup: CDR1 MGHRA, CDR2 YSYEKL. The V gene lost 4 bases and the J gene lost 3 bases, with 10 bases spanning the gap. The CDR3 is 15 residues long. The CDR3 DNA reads TGCGCCAGCAGCCTTGGGGGCTTTGGGGCCAACGTCCTGACTTTC. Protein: CASSLGGFGANVLTF.

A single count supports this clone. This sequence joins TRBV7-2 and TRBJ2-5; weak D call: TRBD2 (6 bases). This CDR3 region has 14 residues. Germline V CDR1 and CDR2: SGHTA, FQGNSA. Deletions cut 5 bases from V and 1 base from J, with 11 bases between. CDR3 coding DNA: TGTGCCAGCAGCCCAGGGACTCTCCAAGAGACCCAGTACTTC. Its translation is CASSPGTLQETQYF.

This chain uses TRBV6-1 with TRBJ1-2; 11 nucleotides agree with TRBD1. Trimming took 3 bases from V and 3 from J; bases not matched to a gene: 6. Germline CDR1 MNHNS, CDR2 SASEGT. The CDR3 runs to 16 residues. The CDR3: CASSDRTGGAHYGYTF. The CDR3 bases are TGTGCCAGCAGTGATAGGACAGGGGGCGCACACTATGGCTACACCTTC.

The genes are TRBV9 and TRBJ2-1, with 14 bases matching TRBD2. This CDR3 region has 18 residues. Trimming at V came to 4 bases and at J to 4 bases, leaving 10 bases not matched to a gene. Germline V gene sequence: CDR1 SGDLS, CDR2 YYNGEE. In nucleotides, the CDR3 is TGTGCCAGCAGCTCAAGACTAGCGGGAGGGCCAACGTACAATGAGCAGTTCTTC. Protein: CASSSRLAGGPTYNEQFF.

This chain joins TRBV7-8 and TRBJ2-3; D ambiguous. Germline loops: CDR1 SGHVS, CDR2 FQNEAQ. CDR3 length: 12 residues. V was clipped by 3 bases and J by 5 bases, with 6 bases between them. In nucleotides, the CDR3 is TGTGCCAGCAGCTTTATATTAGATACGCAGTATTTT. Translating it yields CASSFILDTQYF.

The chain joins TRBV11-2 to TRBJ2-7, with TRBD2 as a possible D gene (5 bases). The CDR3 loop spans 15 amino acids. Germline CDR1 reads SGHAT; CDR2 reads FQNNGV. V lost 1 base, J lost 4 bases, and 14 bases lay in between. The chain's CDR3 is CASSLVRGGSYEQYF. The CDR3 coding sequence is TGTGCCAGCAGCTTAGTTCGGGGTGGGAGTTACGAGCAGTACTTC.

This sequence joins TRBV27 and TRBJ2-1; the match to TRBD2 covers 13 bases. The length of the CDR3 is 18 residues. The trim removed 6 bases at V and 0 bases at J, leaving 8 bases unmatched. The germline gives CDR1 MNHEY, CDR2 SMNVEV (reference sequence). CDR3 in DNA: TGTGCCAGCAGGAGACTAGCGGGAGGACACAGCTCCTACAATGAGCAGTTCTTC. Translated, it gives CASRRLAGGHSSYNEQFF.

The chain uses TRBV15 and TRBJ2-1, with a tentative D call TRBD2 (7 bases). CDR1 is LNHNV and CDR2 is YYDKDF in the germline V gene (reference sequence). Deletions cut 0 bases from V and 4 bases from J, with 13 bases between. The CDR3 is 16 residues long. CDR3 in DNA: TGTGCCACCAGCAGAGATCAGGGGAGGGATTACAATGAGCAGTTCTTC. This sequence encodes CATSRDQGRDYNEQFF. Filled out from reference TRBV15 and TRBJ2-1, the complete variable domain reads DAMVIQNPRYQVTQFGKPVTLSCSQTLNHNVMYWYQQKSSQAPKLLFHYYDKDFNNEADTPDNFQSRRPNTSFCFLDIRSPGLGDTAMYLCATSRDQGRDYNEQFFGPGTRLTVL.

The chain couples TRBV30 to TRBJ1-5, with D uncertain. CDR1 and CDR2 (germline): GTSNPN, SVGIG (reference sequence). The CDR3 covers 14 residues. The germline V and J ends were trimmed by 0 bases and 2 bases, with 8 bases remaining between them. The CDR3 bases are TGTGCCTGGAGTGTACAGCACGGCAATCAGCCCCAGCATTTT. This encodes CAWSVQHGNQPQHF.

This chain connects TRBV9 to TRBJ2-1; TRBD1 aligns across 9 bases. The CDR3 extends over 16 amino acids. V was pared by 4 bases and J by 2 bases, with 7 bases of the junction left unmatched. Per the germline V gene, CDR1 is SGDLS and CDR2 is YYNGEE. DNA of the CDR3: TGTGCCAGCAGCCCCGAAGGGACAGGGACCTACAATGAGCAGTTCTTC. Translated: CASSPEGTGTYNEQFF.

Here the CDR3 DNA reads TGTGCCAGCAGTCCCAAACCGGGACAGCAGTACAATGAGCAGTTCTTC. It codes for CASSPKPGQQYNEQFF. This chain connects TRBV27 to TRBJ2-1; 7 nucleotides line up with TRBD1. This CDR3 has 16 residues. Germline V gene sequence: CDR1 MNHEY, CDR2 SMNVEV (reference sequence). Trimming cost V 5 bases and J 4 bases; bases outside gene matches: 11.

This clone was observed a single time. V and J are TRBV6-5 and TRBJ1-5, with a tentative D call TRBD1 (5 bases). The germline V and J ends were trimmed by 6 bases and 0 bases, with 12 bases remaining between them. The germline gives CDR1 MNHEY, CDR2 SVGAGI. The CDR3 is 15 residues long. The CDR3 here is CASSTGAYSNQPQHF. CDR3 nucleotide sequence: TGTGCCAGCAGCACAGGCGCATATAGCAATCAGCCCCAGCATTTT.

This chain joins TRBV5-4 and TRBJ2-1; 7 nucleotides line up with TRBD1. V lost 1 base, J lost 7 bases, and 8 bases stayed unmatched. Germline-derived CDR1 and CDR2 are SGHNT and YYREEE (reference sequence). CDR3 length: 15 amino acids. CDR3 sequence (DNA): TGTGCCAGCAGCTTGCCTGACAGGGAAGGAAATGAGCAGTTCTTC. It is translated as CASSLPDREGNEQFF.

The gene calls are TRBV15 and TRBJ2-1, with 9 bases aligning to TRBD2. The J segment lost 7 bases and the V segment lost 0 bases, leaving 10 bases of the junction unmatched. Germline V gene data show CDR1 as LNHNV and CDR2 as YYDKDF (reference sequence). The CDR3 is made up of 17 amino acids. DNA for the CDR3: TGTGCCACCAGCAGAGAAATCAGGGGACTAGCAGGGAATGAGCAGTTCTTC. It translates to CATSREIRGLAGNEQFF.

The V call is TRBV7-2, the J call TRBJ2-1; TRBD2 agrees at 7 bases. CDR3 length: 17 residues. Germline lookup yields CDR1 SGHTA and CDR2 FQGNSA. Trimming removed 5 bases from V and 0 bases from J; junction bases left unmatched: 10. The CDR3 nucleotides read TGTGCCAGCAGCGGTAAACTAGCGCAGAGCTCCTACAATGAGCAGTTCTTC. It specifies CASSGKLAQSSYNEQFF.